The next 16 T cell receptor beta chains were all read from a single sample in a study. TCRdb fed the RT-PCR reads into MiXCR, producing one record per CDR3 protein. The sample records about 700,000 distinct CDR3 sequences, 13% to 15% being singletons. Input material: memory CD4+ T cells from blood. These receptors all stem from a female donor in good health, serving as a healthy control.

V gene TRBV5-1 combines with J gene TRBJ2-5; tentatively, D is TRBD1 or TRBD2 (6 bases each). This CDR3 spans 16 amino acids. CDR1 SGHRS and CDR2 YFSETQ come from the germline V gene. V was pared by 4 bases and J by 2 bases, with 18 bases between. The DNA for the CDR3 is TGCGCCAGCAGCCTCCAACAGGGAGGTGGACAAGAGACCCAGTACTTC. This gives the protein CASSLQQGGGQETQYF.

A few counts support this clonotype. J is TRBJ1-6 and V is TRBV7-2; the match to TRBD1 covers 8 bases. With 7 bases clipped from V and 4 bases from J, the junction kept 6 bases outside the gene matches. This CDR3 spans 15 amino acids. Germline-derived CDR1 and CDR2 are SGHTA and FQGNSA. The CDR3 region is CASIAQGAYNSPLHF. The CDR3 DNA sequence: TGTGCCAGCATCGCTCAGGGGGCTTATAATTCACCCCTCCACTTT.

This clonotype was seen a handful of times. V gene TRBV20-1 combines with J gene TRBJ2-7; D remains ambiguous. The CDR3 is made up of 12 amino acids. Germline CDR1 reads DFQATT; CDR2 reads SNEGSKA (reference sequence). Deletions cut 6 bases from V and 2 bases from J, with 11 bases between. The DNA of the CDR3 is TGCAGTGCCAAACTTGGGACCTACGAGCAGTACTTC. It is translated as CSAKLGTYEQYF.

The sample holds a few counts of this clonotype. CDR3 sequence (DNA): TGTGCCAGCAGCTTATACAGGGCCAATGAGCAGTTCTTC. Residues: CASSLYRANEQFF. V gene TRBV7-2 combines with J gene TRBJ2-1; the D gene is possibly TRBD1 (6 bases). Germline V gives CDR1 SGHTA, CDR2 FQGNSA. V dropped 2 bases and J dropped 6 bases, with 8 bases sitting between them. The length of the CDR3 is 13 residues.

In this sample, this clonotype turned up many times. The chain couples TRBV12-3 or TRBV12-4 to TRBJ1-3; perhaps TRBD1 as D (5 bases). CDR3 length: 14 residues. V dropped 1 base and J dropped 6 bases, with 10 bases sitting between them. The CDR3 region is CASSLVRGVNTIYF. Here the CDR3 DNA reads TGTGCCAGCAGTTTAGTTCGGGGGGTAAACACCATATATTTT.

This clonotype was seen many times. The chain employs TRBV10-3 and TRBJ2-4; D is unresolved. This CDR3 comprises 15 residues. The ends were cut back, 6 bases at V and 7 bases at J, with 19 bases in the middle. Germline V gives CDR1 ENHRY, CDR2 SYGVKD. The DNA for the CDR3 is TGTGCCATCAGCAACGATCAAGCACATGGGAACATTCAGTACTTC. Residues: CAISNDQAHGNIQYF.

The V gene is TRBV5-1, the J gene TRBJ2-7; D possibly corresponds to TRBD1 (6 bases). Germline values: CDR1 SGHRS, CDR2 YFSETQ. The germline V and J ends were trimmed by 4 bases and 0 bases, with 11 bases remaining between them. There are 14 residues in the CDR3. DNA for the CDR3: TGCGCCAGCAGCGTCACAGGGAACTCCTACGAGCAGTACTTC. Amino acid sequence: CASSVTGNSYEQYF.

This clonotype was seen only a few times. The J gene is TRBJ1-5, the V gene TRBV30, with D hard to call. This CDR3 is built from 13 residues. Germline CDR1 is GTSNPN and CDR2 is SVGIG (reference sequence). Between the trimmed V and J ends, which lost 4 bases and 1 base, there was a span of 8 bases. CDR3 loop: CAWKVGSNQPQHF. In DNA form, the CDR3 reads TGTGCCTGGAAGGTGGGAAGCAATCAGCCCCAGCATTTT.

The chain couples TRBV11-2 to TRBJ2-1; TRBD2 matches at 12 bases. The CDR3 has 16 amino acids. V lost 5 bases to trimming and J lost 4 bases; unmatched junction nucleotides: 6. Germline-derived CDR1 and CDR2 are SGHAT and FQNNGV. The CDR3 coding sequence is TGTGCCAGCAGCCGTGGCGGACTAGCGGGGTACAATGAGCAGTTCTTC. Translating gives CASSRGGLAGYNEQFF.

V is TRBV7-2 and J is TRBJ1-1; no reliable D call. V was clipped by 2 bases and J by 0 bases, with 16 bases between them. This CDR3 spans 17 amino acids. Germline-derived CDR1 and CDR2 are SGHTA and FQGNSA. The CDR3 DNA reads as TGTGCCAGCAGCTTAACGTACAGTACAGAAATGAACACTGAAGCTTTCTTT. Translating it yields CASSLTYSTEMNTEAFF.

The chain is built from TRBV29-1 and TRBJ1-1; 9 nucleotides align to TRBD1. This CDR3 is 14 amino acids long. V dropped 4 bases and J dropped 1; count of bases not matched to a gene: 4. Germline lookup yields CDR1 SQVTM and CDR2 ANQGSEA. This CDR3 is CSVGLGQGNTEAFF. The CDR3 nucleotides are TGCAGCGTTGGGCTGGGACAGGGGAACACTGAAGCTTTCTTT.

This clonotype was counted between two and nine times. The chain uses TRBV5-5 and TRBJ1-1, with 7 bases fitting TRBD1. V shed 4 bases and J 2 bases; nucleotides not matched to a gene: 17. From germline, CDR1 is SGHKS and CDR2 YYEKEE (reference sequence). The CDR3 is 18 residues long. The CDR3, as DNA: TGTGCCAGCAGCATAACAAACAGGGGATTCTTCCGAAACACTGAAGCTTTCTTT. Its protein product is CASSITNRGFFRNTEAFF.

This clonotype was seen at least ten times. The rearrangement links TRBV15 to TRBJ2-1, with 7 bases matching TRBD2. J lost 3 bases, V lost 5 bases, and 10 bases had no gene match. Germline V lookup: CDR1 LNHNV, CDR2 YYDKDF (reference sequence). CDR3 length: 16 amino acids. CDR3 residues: CATSWGGGILYNEQFF. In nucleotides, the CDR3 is TGTGCCACCAGCTGGGGGGGAGGGATCCTCTACAATGAGCAGTTCTTC.

The CDR3 nucleotides read TGCAGCTTTTCGGGACTAGCGGGAGAGAAGAATGAGCAGTTCTTC. Translating gives CSFSGLAGEKNEQFF. The chain recombines TRBV29-1 with TRBJ2-1; 14 bases match TRBD2. The CDR3 spans 15 residues. V shed 8 bases and J 7 bases; nucleotides not matched to a gene: 10. Per the germline V gene, CDR1 is SQVTM and CDR2 is ANQGSEA.

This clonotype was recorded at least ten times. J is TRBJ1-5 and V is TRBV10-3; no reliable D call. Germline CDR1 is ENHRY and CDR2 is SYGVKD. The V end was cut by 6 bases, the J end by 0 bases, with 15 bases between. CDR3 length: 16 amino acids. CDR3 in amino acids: CAIRFDPKPSNQPQHF. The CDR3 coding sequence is TGTGCCATCAGATTTGATCCGAAACCTAGCAATCAGCCCCAGCATTTT.

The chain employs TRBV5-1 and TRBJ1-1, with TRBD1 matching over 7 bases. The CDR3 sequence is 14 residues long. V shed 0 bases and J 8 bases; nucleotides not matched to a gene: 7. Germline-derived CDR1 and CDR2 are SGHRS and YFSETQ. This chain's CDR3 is CASSLEGAGDEAFF. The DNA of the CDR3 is TGCGCCAGCAGCTTGGAGGGGGCAGGGGACGAAGCTTTCTTT.